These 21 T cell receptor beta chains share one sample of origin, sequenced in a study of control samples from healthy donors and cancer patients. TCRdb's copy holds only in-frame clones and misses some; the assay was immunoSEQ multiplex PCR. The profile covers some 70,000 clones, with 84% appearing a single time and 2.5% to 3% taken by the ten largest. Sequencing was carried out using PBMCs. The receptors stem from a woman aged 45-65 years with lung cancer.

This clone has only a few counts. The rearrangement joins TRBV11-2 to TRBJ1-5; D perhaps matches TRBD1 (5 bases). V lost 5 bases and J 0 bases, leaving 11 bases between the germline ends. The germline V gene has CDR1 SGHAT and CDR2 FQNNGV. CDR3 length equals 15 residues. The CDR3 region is CASSADTYSNQPQHF. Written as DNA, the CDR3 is TGTGCCAGCAGCGCGGACACTTATAGCAATCAGCCCCAGCATTTT.

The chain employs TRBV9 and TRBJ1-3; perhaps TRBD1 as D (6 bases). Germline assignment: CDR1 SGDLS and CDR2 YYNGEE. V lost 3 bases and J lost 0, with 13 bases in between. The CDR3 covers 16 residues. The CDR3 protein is CASSAGGGGSGNTIYF. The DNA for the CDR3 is TGTGCCAGCAGCGCAGGTGGAGGGGGCTCTGGAAACACCATATATTTT.

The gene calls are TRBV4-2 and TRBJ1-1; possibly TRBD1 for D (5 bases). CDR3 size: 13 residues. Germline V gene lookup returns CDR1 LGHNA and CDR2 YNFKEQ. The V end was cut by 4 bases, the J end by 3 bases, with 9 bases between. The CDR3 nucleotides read TGTGCCAGCAGCCCCAGAGGGGACACTGAAGCTTTCTTT. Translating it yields CASSPRGDTEAFF.

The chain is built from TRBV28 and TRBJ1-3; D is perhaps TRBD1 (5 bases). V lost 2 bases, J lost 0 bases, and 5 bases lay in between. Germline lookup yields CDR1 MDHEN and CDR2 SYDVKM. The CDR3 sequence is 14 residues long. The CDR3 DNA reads TGTGCCAGCAGTTTAGGGGCCTCTGGAAACACCATATATTTT. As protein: CASSLGASGNTIYF. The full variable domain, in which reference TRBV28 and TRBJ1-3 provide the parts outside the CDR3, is DVKVTQSSRYLVKRTGEKVFLECVQDMDHENMFWYRQDPGLGLRLIYFSYDVKMKEKGDIPEGYSVSREKKERFSLILESASTNQTSMYLCASSLGASGNTIYFGEGSWLTVV.

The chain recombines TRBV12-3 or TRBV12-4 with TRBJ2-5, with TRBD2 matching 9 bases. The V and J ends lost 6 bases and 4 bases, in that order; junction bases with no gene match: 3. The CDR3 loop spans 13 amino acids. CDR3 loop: CASRTSGIETQYF. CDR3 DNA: TGTGCCAGCAGGACTAGCGGTATAGAGACCCAGTACTTC.

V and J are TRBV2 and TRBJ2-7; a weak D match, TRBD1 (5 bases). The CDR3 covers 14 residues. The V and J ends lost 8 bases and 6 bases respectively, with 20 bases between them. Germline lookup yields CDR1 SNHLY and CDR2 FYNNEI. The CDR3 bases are TGTGCCAGCCGCCTTAGTAGACAGCCCTTCGAGCAGTACTTC. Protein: CASRLSRQPFEQYF.

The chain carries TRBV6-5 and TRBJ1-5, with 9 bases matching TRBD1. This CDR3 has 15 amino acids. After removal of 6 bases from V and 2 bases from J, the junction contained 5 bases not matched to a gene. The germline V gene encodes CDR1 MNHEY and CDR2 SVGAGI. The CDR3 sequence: CASSQTGGGNQPQHF. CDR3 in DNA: TGTGCCAGCAGCCAGACAGGGGGTGGCAATCAGCCCCAGCATTTT.

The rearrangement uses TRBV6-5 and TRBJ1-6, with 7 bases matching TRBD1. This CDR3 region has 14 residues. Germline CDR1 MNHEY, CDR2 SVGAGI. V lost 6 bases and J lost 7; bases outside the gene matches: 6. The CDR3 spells CASSQGQQNSPLHF. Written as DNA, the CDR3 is TGTGCCAGCAGCCAGGGACAGCAGAATTCACCCCTCCACTTT.

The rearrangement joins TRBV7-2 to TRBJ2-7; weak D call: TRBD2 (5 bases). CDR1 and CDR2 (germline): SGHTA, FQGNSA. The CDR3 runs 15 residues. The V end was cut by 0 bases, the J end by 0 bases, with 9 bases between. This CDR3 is CASSLAAGNSYEQYF. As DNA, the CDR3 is TGTGCCAGCAGCTTAGCCGCCGGGAACTCCTACGAGCAGTACTTC.

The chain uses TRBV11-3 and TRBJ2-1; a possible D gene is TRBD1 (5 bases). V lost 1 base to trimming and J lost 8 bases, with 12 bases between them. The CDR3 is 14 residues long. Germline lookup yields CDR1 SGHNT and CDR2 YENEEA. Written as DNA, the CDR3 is TGTGCCAGCAGCTTAGTCAGGGCCCGGCATGAGCAGTTCTTC. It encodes CASSLVRARHEQFF.

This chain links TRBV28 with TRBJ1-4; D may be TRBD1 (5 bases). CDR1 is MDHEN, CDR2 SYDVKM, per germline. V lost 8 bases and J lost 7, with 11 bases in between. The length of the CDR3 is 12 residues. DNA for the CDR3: TGTGCCAGCGAGACAGAGCCTGAAAAACTGTTTTTT. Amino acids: CASETEPEKLFF.

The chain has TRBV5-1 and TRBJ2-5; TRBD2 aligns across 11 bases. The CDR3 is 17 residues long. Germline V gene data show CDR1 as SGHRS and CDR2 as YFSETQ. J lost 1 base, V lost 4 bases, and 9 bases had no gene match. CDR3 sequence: CASSPVKLAGGQETQYF. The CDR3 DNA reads TGCGCCAGCAGCCCGGTGAAGCTAGCGGGGGGCCAAGAGACCCAGTACTTC.

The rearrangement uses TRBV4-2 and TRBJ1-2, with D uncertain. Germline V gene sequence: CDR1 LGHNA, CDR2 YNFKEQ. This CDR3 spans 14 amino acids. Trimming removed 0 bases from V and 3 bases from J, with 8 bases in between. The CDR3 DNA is TGTGCCAGCAGCCAAGATGAACGGGACTATGGCTACACCTTC. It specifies CASSQDERDYGYTF.

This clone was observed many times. CDR3 protein: CASSPRGENEAFF. In DNA form, the CDR3 reads TGTGCCAGCAGCCCCCGAGGGGAAAATGAAGCTTTCTTT. V gene TRBV11-3 combines with J gene TRBJ1-1, with D tentatively TRBD1 (5 bases). The CDR3 is made up of 13 amino acids. V dropped 5 bases and J dropped 7 bases, with 14 bases sitting between them. Germline assignment: CDR1 SGHNT and CDR2 YENEEA.

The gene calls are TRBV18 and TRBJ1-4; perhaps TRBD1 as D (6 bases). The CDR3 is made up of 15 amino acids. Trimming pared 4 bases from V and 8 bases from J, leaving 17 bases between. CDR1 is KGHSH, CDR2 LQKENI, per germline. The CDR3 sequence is CASSRTESWEEKLFF. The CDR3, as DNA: TGTGCCAGCTCACGGACAGAATCGTGGGAGGAAAAACTGTTTTTT.

The CDR3 DNA reads TGTGCCAGCTCACCTGACACAGGGAACACTGAAGCTTTCTTT. Translation: CASSPDTGNTEAFF. This chain uses TRBV18 with TRBJ1-1; TRBD1 might be the D (5 bases). With 3 bases removed from V and 1 base from J, the gap between germline ends came to 9 bases. Germline V gene lookup returns CDR1 KGHSH and CDR2 LQKENI. The CDR3 is 14 residues long.

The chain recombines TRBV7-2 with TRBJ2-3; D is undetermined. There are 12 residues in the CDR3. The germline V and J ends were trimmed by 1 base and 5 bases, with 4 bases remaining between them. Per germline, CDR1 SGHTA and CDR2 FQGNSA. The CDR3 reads CASSLVGDTQYF. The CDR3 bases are TGTGCCAGCAGCTTAGTGGGAGATACGCAGTATTTT.

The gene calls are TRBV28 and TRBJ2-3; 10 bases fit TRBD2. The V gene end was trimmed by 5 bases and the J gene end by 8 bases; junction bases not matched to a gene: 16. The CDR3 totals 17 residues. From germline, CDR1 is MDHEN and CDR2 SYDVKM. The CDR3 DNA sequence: TGTGCCAGCAGTCCTCCCGGATCAGCGGGGGGGAAGGGTACGCAGTATTTT. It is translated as CASSPPGSAGGKGTQYF.

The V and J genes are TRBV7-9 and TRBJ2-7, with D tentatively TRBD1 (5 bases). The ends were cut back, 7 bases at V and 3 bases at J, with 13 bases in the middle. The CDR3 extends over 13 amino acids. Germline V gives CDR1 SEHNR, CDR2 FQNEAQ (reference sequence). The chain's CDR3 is CASNGGADYEQYF. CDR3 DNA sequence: TGTGCCAGCAATGGTGGGGCGGACTACGAGCAGTACTTC.

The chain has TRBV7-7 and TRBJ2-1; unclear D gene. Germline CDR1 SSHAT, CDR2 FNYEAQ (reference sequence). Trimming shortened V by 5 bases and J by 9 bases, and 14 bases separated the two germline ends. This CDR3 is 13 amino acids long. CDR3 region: CASSPSSQGEQFF. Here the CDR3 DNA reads TGTGCCAGCAGCCCCTCCTCGCAAGGTGAGCAGTTCTTC.

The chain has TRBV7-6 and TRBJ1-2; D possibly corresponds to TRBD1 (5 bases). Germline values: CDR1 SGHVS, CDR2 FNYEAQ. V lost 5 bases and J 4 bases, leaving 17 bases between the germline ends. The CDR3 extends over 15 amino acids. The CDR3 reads CASSPGHGVGYGYTF. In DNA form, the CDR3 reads TGTGCCAGCAGCCCTGGACACGGTGTGGGCTATGGCTACACCTTC.